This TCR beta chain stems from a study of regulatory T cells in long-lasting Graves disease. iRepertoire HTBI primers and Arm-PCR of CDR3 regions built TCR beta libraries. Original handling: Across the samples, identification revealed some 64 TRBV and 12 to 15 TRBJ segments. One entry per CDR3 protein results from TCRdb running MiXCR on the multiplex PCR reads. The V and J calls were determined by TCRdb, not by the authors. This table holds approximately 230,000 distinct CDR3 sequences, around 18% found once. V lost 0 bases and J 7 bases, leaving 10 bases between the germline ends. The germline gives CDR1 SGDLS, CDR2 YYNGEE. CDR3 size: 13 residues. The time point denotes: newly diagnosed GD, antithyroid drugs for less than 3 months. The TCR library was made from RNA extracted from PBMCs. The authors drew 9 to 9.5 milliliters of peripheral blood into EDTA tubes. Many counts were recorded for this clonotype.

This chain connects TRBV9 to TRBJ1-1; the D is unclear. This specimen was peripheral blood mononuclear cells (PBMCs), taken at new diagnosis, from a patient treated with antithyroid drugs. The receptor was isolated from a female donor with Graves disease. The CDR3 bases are TGTGCCAGCAGCGTAGGCCGGGGTGATGAAGCTTTCTTT. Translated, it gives CASSVGRGDEAFF.